The rows below give T cell receptor beta chains drawn from one sample of a study of T cell responses to AZD1222 COVID-19 vaccine. Method: immunoSEQ multiplex PCR; TCRdb's copy keeps in-frame clones and lacks some. This repertoire shows roughly 120,000 clones, around 85% found once; its top ten account for 1.5% to 2%. The sequences come from peripheral blood, collected on day 0 of AZD1222 vaccination. The receptor set was obtained from an adult in good health. Both conserved end residues are part of each CDR3. The order of the fields is CDR3 length, D gene, J gene, clone size, V gene, CDR3 protein, CDR3 DNA. A D gene is named only where the DNA matches it firmly. Size is omitted from some rows. Given values are once, few, many or a class for expanded clones.

len: 12
d_gene: NA
j_gene: TRBJ2-7
abundance: NA
v_gene: TRBV29-1
CDR3aa: CSGRDTSYEQYF
CDR3nt: TGCAGCGGCCGGGACACCTCCTACGAGCAGTACTTC

len: 15
d_gene: NA
j_gene: TRBJ1-3
abundance: NA
v_gene: TRBV9
CDR3aa: CASSAARVSGNTIYF
CDR3nt: TGTGCCAGCAGCGCAGCCAGAGTTTCTGGAAACACCATATATTTT

len: 17
d_gene: TRBD2
j_gene: TRBJ2-5
abundance: NA
v_gene: TRBV7-7
CDR3aa: CASSRSLAGGLQETQYF
CDR3nt: TGTGCCAGCAGCAGATCTTTAGCGGGGGGACTTCAAGAGACCCAGTACTTC

len: 14
d_gene: NA
j_gene: TRBJ2-7
abundance: NA
v_gene: TRBV5-1
CDR3aa: CASSFGGTAYEQYF
CDR3nt: TGCGCCAGCAGCTTCGGGGGGACAGCCTACGAGCAGTACTTC

len: 15
d_gene: NA
j_gene: TRBJ2-7
abundance: NA
v_gene: TRBV7-9
CDR3aa: CASSSSARSSYEQYF
CDR3nt: TGTGCCAGCAGCTCATCAGCCCGTAGCTCCTACGAGCAGTACTTC

len: 16
d_gene: TRBD1
j_gene: TRBJ1-3
abundance: NA
v_gene: TRBV6-5
CDR3aa: CASSYSQGASGNTIYF
CDR3nt: TGTGCCAGCAGTTACTCTCAGGGGGCCTCTGGAAACACCATATATTTT

len: 17
d_gene: NA
j_gene: TRBJ1-4
abundance: NA
v_gene: TRBV21-1
CDR3aa: CASSQPGTGGVTEKLFF
CDR3nt: TGTGCCAGCAGCCAACCCGGGACAGGGGGCGTTACTGAAAAACTGTTTTTT

len: 11
d_gene: NA
j_gene: TRBJ1-5
abundance: once
v_gene: TRBV12-3/TRBV12-4
CDR3aa: CASSEQGPQHF
CDR3nt: TGTGCCAGCAGTGAACAGGGTCCCCAGCATTTT

len: 17
d_gene: NA
j_gene: TRBJ2-1
abundance: NA
v_gene: TRBV30
CDR3aa: CAWSQLFPSALSNEQFF
CDR3nt: TGTGCCTGGAGCCAACTTTTCCCTAGCGCTCTTAGCAATGAGCAGTTCTTC

len: 14
d_gene: NA
j_gene: TRBJ1-2
abundance: NA
v_gene: TRBV3-1/TRBV3-2
CDR3aa: CASSQEGGHYGYTF
CDR3nt: TGTGCCAGCAGCCAAGAGGGGGGACACTATGGCTACACCTTC

len: 16
d_gene: NA
j_gene: TRBJ1-2
abundance: many
v_gene: TRBV24-1
CDR3aa: CATSDPRAYGNYGYTF
CDR3nt: TGTGCCACCAGTGACCCCAGGGCGTACGGTAACTATGGCTACACCTTC

len: 15
d_gene: TRBD1
j_gene: TRBJ1-6
abundance: NA
v_gene: TRBV6-5
CDR3aa: CASRTEGALNSPLHF
CDR3nt: TGTGCCAGCAGAACCGAGGGGGCACTGAATTCACCCCTCCACTTT

len: 14
d_gene: NA
j_gene: TRBJ2-1
abundance: NA
v_gene: TRBV24-1
CDR3aa: CATSDINSDNEQFF
CDR3nt: TGTGCCACCAGTGATATCAACTCGGACAATGAGCAGTTCTTC

len: 14
d_gene: NA
j_gene: TRBJ2-1
abundance: NA
v_gene: TRBV5-1
CDR3aa: CASSLVLSEHEQFF
CDR3nt: TGCGCCAGCAGCTTGGTGCTCTCCGAGCATGAGCAGTTCTTC

len: 14
d_gene: NA
j_gene: TRBJ1-1
abundance: NA
v_gene: TRBV30
CDR3aa: CAWSVGPWGTEAFF
CDR3nt: TGTGCCTGGAGTGTGGGACCGTGGGGGACTGAAGCTTTCTTT

len: 12
d_gene: NA
j_gene: TRBJ2-7
abundance: NA
v_gene: TRBV19
CDR3aa: CATRTRTYEQYF
CDR3nt: TGTGCCACCCGTACTAGAACCTACGAGCAGTACTTC

len: 14
d_gene: NA
j_gene: TRBJ2-7
abundance: NA
v_gene: TRBV12-2
CDR3aa: CASRLATGGDEQYF
CDR3nt: TGTGCAAGTCGCTTAGCCACAGGGGGCGACGAGCAGTACTTC

len: 18
d_gene: TRBD1
j_gene: TRBJ1-2
abundance: NA
v_gene: TRBV29-1
CDR3aa: CSARRIGIQGADSYGYTF
CDR3nt: TGCAGCGCCCGGAGGATTGGGATCCAGGGGGCGGACAGCTATGGCTACACCTTC

len: 21
d_gene: TRBD2
j_gene: TRBJ2-4
abundance: NA
v_gene: TRBV10-1
CDR3aa: CASPRPGLAGGLFLAKNIQYF
CDR3nt: TGCGCCAGCCCTCGGCCGGGACTAGCGGGAGGACTGTTTCTAGCCAAAAACATTCAGTACTTC

len: 13
d_gene: NA
j_gene: TRBJ2-5
abundance: NA
v_gene: TRBV25-1
CDR3aa: CASSEHVEETQYF
CDR3nt: TGTGCCAGCAGTGAGCACGTTGAAGAGACCCAGTACTTC

len: 13
d_gene: TRBD2
j_gene: TRBJ2-1
abundance: NA
v_gene: TRBV30
CDR3aa: CVSGGISYNEQFF
CDR3nt: TGTGTTTCGGGAGGGATTAGCTACAATGAGCAGTTCTTC

len: 14
d_gene: NA
j_gene: TRBJ1-1
abundance: NA
v_gene: TRBV7-9
CDR3aa: CASSFFPSNTEAFF
CDR3nt: TGTGCCAGCAGCTTTTTCCCCTCGAACACTGAAGCTTTCTTT

len: 18
d_gene: TRBD1
j_gene: TRBJ2-2
abundance: NA
v_gene: TRBV18
CDR3aa: CASSPYMWRQGVSGELFF
CDR3nt: TGTGCCAGCTCACCGTATATGTGGAGACAGGGGGTATCCGGGGAGCTGTTTTTT

len: 14
d_gene: TRBD1
j_gene: TRBJ2-7
abundance: once
v_gene: TRBV11-2
CDR3aa: CASSPSTGGYEQYF
CDR3nt: TGTGCCAGCAGCCCTTCGACAGGGGGGTACGAGCAGTACTTC

len: 15
d_gene: TRBD1
j_gene: TRBJ2-7
abundance: NA
v_gene: TRBV30
CDR3aa: CAWGGLYGTGYEQYF
CDR3nt: TGTGCCTGGGGGGGCCTTTACGGGACAGGCTACGAGCAGTACTTC

len: 14
d_gene: NA
j_gene: TRBJ2-1
abundance: NA
v_gene: TRBV18
CDR3aa: CASSPPEVGNEQFF
CDR3nt: TGTGCCAGCTCACCACCCGAGGTGGGCAATGAGCAGTTCTTC

len: 15
d_gene: TRBD2
j_gene: TRBJ2-7
abundance: NA
v_gene: TRBV11-2
CDR3aa: CASSYRASGNYEQYF
CDR3nt: TGTGCCAGCAGCTATAGAGCTAGCGGAAACTACGAGCAGTACTTC

len: 14
d_gene: TRBD2
j_gene: TRBJ2-7
abundance: NA
v_gene: TRBV5-6
CDR3aa: CASSRSGRHYEQYF
CDR3nt: TGTGCCAGCAGCCGGAGCGGGAGGCACTACGAGCAGTACTTC

len: 13
d_gene: NA
j_gene: TRBJ1-1
abundance: NA
v_gene: TRBV19
CDR3aa: CASSIEGGTEAFF
CDR3nt: TGTGCCAGTAGTATAGAGGGCGGCACTGAAGCTTTCTTT

len: 17
d_gene: TRBD1
j_gene: TRBJ1-5
abundance: NA
v_gene: TRBV5-8
CDR3aa: CASSLDPDRTYNQPQHF
CDR3nt: TGTGCCAGCAGCTTGGATCCGGACAGGACTTACAATCAGCCCCAGCATTTT

len: 15
d_gene: NA
j_gene: TRBJ2-6
abundance: NA
v_gene: TRBV4-2
CDR3aa: CASSRIESGANVLTF
CDR3nt: TGTGCCAGCAGCCGGATAGAGTCTGGGGCCAACGTCCTGACTTTC

len: 14
d_gene: NA
j_gene: TRBJ2-1
abundance: NA
v_gene: TRBV7-2
CDR3aa: CASSHQRAGNEQFF
CDR3nt: TGTGCCAGCAGCCACCAGCGTGCGGGCAATGAGCAGTTCTTC

len: 16
d_gene: TRBD1
j_gene: TRBJ2-5
abundance: few
v_gene: TRBV5-4
CDR3aa: CASSWMDRGSQETQYF
CDR3nt: TGTGCCAGCAGCTGGATGGACAGGGGGTCACAAGAGACCCAGTACTTC

len: 13
d_gene: NA
j_gene: TRBJ1-1
abundance: NA
v_gene: TRBV4-3
CDR3aa: CASRAGGYTEAFF
CDR3nt: TGCGCCAGCAGGGCGGGGGGCTATACTGAAGCTTTCTTT